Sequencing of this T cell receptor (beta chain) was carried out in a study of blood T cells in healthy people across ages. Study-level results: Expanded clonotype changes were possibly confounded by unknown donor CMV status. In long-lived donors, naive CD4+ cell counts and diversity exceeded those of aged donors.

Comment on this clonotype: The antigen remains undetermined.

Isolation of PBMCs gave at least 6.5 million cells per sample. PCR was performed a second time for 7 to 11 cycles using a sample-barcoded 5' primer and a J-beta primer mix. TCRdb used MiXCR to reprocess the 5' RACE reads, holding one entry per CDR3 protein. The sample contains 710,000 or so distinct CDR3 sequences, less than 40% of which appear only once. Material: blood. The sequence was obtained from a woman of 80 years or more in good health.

The CDR3 here is CASSPPGGSAETQYF. The CDR3 region has the DNA TGTGCCAGCAGCCCACCCGGTGGAAGCGCGGAGACCCAGTACTTC. This sequence joins TRBV7-2 and TRBJ2-5, with D hard to call. The germline CDR1 and CDR2 sequences are SGHTA and FQGNSA. V lost 5 bases and J 5 bases, leaving 18 bases between the germline ends. This CDR3 contains 15 residues.